These 7 T cell receptor beta chains were sequenced from one sample in a study of lymphopenia after photon versus proton radiotherapy. Measured with immunoSEQ multiplex PCR; TCRdb has only the in-frame clones, and not every one. The sample includes 35,000 to 45,000 clones, 70% to 90% of them seen just once. Here the sequenced sample was peripheral blood, taken from a patient treated with photon-based radiotherapy. The receptors come from a man in his fifties with gastric cancer.

In DNA form, the CDR3 reads TGTGCCAGTAGTCCTCGCCCCGTAGGGAGTTATAGCAATCAGCCCCAGCATTTT. It encodes CASSPRPVGSYSNQPQHF. This chain connects TRBV19 to TRBJ1-5; D is undetermined. V lost 5 bases to trimming and J lost 0 bases, with 20 bases between them. CDR1 is LNHDA, CDR2 SQIVND, per germline (reference sequence). This CDR3 region has 18 residues.

V usage is TRBV6-7 and J usage is TRBJ2-5, with TRBD2 matching 11 bases. TRBV6-7 is assigned to the ORF class and has an uncertain function. The CDR3 covers 17 residues. Unmatched junction bases numbered 6, after V lost 0 bases and J lost 3 bases. The CDR3 nucleotides read TGTGCCAGCAGTTACTCGTTTAAACTAGCGGGAGAAGAGACCCAGTACTTC. Translated, it gives CASSYSFKLAGEETQYF.

The chain combines TRBV5-1 with TRBJ2-3; D possibly matches TRBD1 or TRBD2 (6 bases each). The germline gives CDR1 SGHRS, CDR2 YFSETQ. The ends were cut back, 2 bases at V and 4 bases at J, with 14 bases in the middle. The CDR3 is made up of 15 amino acids. DNA for the CDR3: TGCGCCAGCAGCTTCGGGGGATCAGGGGCAGATACGCAGTATTTT. Protein product: CASSFGGSGADTQYF.

With respect to this clone: Distinct nucleotide sequences in the sample also encode this CDR3. V and J are TRBV11-2 and TRBJ2-1; D is perhaps TRBD2 (6 bases). The V gene lost 4 bases and the J gene lost 3 bases, with 13 bases spanning the gap. The length of the CDR3 is 15 residues. CDR1 is SGHAT and CDR2 is FQNNGV in the germline V gene. The CDR3 DNA follows: TGTGCCAGCAGCTCCTCCGGGACTGGCTACAATGAGCAGTTCTTC. Protein: CASSSSGTGYNEQFF.

This chain uses TRBV6-5 with TRBJ1-5; TRBD1 is a possible D gene (5 bases). The CDR3 loop spans 15 amino acids. The V gene lost 2 bases and the J gene lost 5 bases, with 13 bases spanning the gap. Germline V lookup: CDR1 MNHEY, CDR2 SVGAGI. The CDR3 is CASSYPAGNDQPQHF. For the CDR3, the DNA is TGTGCCAGCAGTTACCCAGCAGGGAACGATCAGCCCCAGCATTTT.

This clone was found a few times. The rearrangement uses TRBV6-1 and TRBJ1-2; 11 bases match TRBD1. J gave up 3 bases and V 4 bases, and 10 bases lay outside the gene matches. Germline CDR1 reads MNHNS; CDR2 reads SASEGT. The CDR3 consists of 17 residues. This CDR3 reads CASSGPDRGLQDYGYTF. CDR3 sequence (DNA): TGTGCCAGCAGTGGGCCGGACAGGGGGCTGCAAGACTATGGCTACACCTTC.

The chain couples TRBV4-1 to TRBJ2-1; 8 nucleotides match TRBD2. V was clipped by 5 bases and J by 9 bases; unmatched bases: 12. The CDR3 loop spans 15 amino acids. CDR1 is MGHRA, CDR2 YSYEKL, per germline. CDR3 loop: CASSSPGTSRGEQFF. The DNA of the CDR3 is TGCGCCAGCAGCAGTCCCGGGACTAGTCGCGGTGAGCAGTTCTTC.